This section outlines one T cell receptor beta chain sequence together with its context. It lacks a known antigen. One base away there is no much larger clone; base qualities are not given. The record originates from a study of T cells in tuberculosis (dated by TCRdb to the late 2010s). In terms of the full investigation: To characterize T cells specific for the mycobacterial lipid antigen glucose monomycolate (GMM), the study used CD1B tetramers together with high-throughput TCR immunosequencing. IGRA-negative adolescents, IGRA-positive adolescents with latent tuberculosis and adults with active tuberculosis, more than 9 per group, were compared in a South African clinical cohort.

At study entry, adolescents were screened for latent tuberculosis infection using a tuberculin skin test and the QuantiFERON-TB GOLD In-Tube IGRA. Immunosequencing of unsorted cryopreserved PBMC covered, on average, around 97,000 T cells per clinical donor. Eleven high schools in the Worcester region of the Western Cape, South Africa, served as enrollment sites for adolescents aged 12 to 18 years. Some ten M. tuberculosis-infected adolescents and about 10 uninfected adolescents, matched for age and sex, were selected. PBMC from adolescents were isolated by density centrifugation from freshly drawn heparinized blood and then cryopreserved. TCR libraries were generated with the immunoSEQ multiplex PCR assay, using TCR-beta and/or TCR-alpha/delta assays for each sample. The Illumina high-throughput platform was used to sequence the amplified TCR libraries. The paper's data handling went like this. Clustering and dimensionality reduction were performed using pairwise TCRdist distances among GMM-specific receptors from ex vivo sorted or in vitro expanded T cells. Each clinical repertoire received a mean NN-distance score, defined as the average TCRdist to the nearest 10% of tetramer-positive reference sequences. GEM TCR motif frequency was computed as the fraction of unique TCRs matching known GEM sequences by V/J usage and CDR3 length. Linear discriminant analysis with leave-one-out cross-validation, implemented in scikit-learn, was used to classify active tuberculosis. Drawn from immuneACCESS, this table holds only the in-frame rearrangements with V and J called that TCRdb kept. Clones are partly lost; checked studies trace under half to an unresolved V gene and leave the rest unexplained. The D gene and trimming were derived from the DNA, and the V and J assignments and clone size from that table. The table for this sample lists 28,000 or so clones; around 90% of them were counted only once. The ten largest clones represent 6% to 7% of the sample.

Paper-wide results and their limitations: Shorter CDR3-alpha lengths in active tuberculosis patients partly drove the smaller NN-distances, and the TCR-beta difference was not statistically significant. A classifier using the diverse GMM-specific repertoire reached just over 85% accuracy (AUROC 0.85 to 0.9), compared with 60% to 75% accuracy using GEM motif frequencies. Compared with IGRA-negative controls, TCR-alpha repertoires from active tuberculosis had smaller mean NN-distances to GMM-specific TCRs, which suggests clonal expansion of these TCRs. Clinical samples were chosen by availability of cryopreserved specimens, and active tuberculosis cases were adults while controls were adolescents.

Counted from cysteine to phenylalanine, this CDR3 has 16 amino acids. Of all the DNA, just the CDR3 is kept, 48 bases in frame from base 1. Clipping removes 6 bases from V and 6 bases from J, with 10 as the unmatched junction base count. From the germline V gene (reference sequence), CDR1 is PRHDT and CDR2 is FYEKMQ. This clonotype was sampled from a donor between 10 and 35 years old with latent tuberculosis or without tuberculosis infection. The specimen sequenced was PBMCs. The sequence joins TRBV13 to TRBJ2-1, with 11 bases aligning to TRBD2. For the CDR3, the sequence is CASRGISGGVSNEQFF. The base sequence is TGTGCCAGCAGAGGGATTAGCGGGGGGGTCAGCAATGAGCAGTTCTTC.